This TCR beta chain stems from a study of T cell repertoires in cytomegalovirus infection. Study information: The public TCR beta signatures pointed to both CMV infection and matching HLA type.

This clonotype was seen more than once but under ten times. Using its own MiXCR run on the reads, TCRdb lists one record per CDR3 protein. Among around 290,000 distinct CDR3 sequences listed, 20% to 30% were seen once. The clonotype originates from a human donor in good health (CMV status not recorded). Some clones in this sample may be carry-over from other donors' samples. Sequencing input: PBMCs.

CDR3 protein: CASSLPTGVGYNEQFF. In DNA form, the CDR3 reads TGTGCCAGCAGTCTCCCGACCGGGGTAGGATACAATGAGCAGTTCTTC. The rearrangement links TRBV12-3 or TRBV12-4 to TRBJ2-1, with TRBD2 as a possible D gene (5 bases). With 5 bases removed from V and 4 bases from J, the gap between germline ends came to 18 bases. CDR3 length equals 16 residues.